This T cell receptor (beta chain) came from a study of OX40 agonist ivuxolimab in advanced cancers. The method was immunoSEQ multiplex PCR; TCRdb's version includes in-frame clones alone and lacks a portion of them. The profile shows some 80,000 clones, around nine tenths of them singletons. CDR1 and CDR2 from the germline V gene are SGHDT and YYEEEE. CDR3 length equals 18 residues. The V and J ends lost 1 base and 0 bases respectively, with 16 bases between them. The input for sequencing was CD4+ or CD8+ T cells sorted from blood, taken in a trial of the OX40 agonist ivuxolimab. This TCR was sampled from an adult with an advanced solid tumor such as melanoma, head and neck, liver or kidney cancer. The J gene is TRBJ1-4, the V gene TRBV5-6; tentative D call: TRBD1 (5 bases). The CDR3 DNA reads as TGTGCCAGCAGCTTGTACGGGGGGGAACTAACAACTAATGAAAAACTGTTTTTT. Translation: CASSLYGGELTTNEKLFF.